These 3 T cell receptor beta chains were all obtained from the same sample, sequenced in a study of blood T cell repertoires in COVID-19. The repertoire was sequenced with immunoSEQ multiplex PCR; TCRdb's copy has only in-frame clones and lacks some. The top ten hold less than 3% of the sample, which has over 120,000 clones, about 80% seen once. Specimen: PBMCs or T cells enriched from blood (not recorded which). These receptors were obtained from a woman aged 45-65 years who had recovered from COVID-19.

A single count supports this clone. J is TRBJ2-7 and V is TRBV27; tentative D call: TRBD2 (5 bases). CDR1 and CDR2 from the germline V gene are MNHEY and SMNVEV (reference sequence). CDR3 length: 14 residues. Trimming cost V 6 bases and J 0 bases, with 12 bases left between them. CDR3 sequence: CASRKDFGSYEQYF. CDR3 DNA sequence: TGTGCCAGCAGGAAGGACTTTGGCTCCTACGAGCAGTACTTC.

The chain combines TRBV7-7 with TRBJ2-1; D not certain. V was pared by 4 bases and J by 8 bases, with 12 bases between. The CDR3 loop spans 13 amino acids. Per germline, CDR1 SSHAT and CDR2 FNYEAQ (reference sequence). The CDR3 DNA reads TGTGCCAGCAGCTATACCGCAAGCGATGAGCAGTTCTTC. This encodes CASSYTASDEQFF.

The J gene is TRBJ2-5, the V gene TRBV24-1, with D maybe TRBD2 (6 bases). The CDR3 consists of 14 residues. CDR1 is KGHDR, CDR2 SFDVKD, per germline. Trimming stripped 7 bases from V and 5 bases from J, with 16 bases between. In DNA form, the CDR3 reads TGTGCCACCAGCGTACCGGGACTTGAGGAGACCCAGTACTTC. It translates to CATSVPGLEETQYF.